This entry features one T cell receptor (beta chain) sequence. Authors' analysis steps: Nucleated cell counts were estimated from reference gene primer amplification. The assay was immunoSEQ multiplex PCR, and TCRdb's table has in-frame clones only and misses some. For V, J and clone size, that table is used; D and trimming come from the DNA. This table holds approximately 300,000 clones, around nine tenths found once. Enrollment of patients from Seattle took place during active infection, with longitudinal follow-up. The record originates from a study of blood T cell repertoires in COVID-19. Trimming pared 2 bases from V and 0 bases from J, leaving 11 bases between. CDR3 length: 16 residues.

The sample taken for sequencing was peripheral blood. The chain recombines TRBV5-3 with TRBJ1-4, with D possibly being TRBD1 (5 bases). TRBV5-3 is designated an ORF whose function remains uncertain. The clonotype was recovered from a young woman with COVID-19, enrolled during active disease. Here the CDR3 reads CARSFQGSATNEKLFF. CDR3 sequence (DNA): TGTGCCAGAAGCTTTCAGGGTTCAGCAACTAATGAAAAACTGTTTTTT.